These 27 T cell receptor beta chains were all obtained from the same sample, sequenced in a study of CD8+ T cells in alopecia areata. The treatment here: oral pan-JAK inhibitor, 5-10 mg twice daily. Sequencing used cDNA as its template, made by extracting RNA and reverse transcribing it. Using immunoSEQ multiplex PCR, the repertoire was profiled, and TCRdb retains in-frame clones only, with some absent. The sample lists more than 200,000 clones; approximately 65% were seen once. The specimen comprised CD4+ T cells sorted from blood, sampled between weeks 43 and 45, from a patient treated with tofacitinib. Source of these receptors: a human donor with alopecia areata.

The chain carries TRBV14 and TRBJ1-5; the D is unclear. This CDR3 comprises 13 residues. V was shortened by 1 base and J by 4 bases, with 5 bases between the two germline ends. The germline V gene encodes CDR1 SGHDN and CDR2 FVKESK. The DNA of the CDR3 is TGTGCCAGCAGCCAAGGACTAAATCAGCCCCAGCATTTT. Its translation: CASSQGLNQPQHF.

Only a few counts were recorded for this clone. CDR3 sequence: CATSDAKQEGHNEKLFF. Written as DNA, the CDR3 is TGTGCCACCAGCGATGCTAAACAGGAGGGGCATAATGAAAAACTGTTTTTT. This sequence joins TRBV15 and TRBJ1-4, with D maybe TRBD1 (5 bases). Per the germline V gene, CDR1 is LNHNV and CDR2 is YYDKDF (reference sequence). CDR3 length: 17 residues. The germline V and J ends were trimmed by 5 bases and 4 bases, with 20 bases remaining between them.

This clone was seen at least ten times. The chain employs TRBV5-1 and TRBJ2-6; the D call may be TRBD1 or TRBD2 (6 bases each). Germline V gene data show CDR1 as SGHRS and CDR2 as YFSETQ. CDR3 length: 18 residues. V gave up 2 bases and J gave up 0 bases, with 15 bases separating them. CDR3 sequence reads: CASSLWGAKSSGANVLTF. CDR3 nucleotide sequence: TGCGCCAGCAGCTTATGGGGGGCCAAAAGCTCTGGGGCCAACGTCCTGACTTTC.

The J gene is TRBJ1-1, the V gene TRBV4-2, with 9 positions matching TRBD1. Germline CDR1 is LGHNA and CDR2 is YNFKEQ. CDR3 length: 17 residues. J was trimmed by 0 bases and V by 4 bases; bases with no gene match: 9. Written as DNA, the CDR3 is TGTGCCAGCAGCCCGTTGACAGGGGGGGCGATGAACACTGAAGCTTTCTTT. The encoded protein is CASSPLTGGAMNTEAFF.

The chain carries TRBV27 and TRBJ1-2; 7 bases are a match to TRBD1. This CDR3 has 13 amino acids. V trimming: 2 bases; J trimming: 8 bases; junction bases outside the gene matches: 5. Germline loops: CDR1 MNHEY, CDR2 SMNVEV (reference sequence). CDR3 in amino acids: CASSLDRASGYTF. The CDR3, as DNA: TGTGCCAGCAGTTTAGACAGGGCGTCCGGCTACACCTTC.

The rearrangement uses TRBV30 and TRBJ1-1; the match to TRBD1 covers 7 bases. Germline lookup yields CDR1 GTSNPN and CDR2 SVGIG (reference sequence). The CDR3 totals 13 residues. The V segment lost 4 bases and the J segment 0 bases; nucleotides outside the gene matches: 2. The CDR3 DNA reads TGTGCCTGGACCCAGGGGGTGAACACTGAAGCTTTCTTT. Translating it yields CAWTQGVNTEAFF.

Notes on this clone: Other DNA variants within this sample encode the same CDR3. The J gene is TRBJ2-2, the V gene TRBV2, with a tentative D call TRBD1 (6 bases). The V gene lost 3 bases and the J gene lost 7 bases, with 6 bases spanning the gap. CDR1 and CDR2 from the germline V gene are SNHLY and FYNNEI. The CDR3 runs 12 residues. Here the CDR3 DNA reads TGTGCCAGCAGTGACAGGGGCGGGGAGCTGTTTTTT. Encoded protein: CASSDRGGELFF.

This clone was observed a few times. The chain is built from TRBV9 and TRBJ1-1; D gene ambiguous. The length of the CDR3 is 14 residues. Trimming removed 0 bases at V and 9 bases at J, with 15 bases between. Germline-derived CDR1 and CDR2 are SGDLS and YYNGEE. CDR3 sequence: CASSVAGRMEKAFF. As DNA, the CDR3 is TGTGCCAGCAGCGTAGCGGGGAGGATGGAAAAAGCTTTCTTT.

This clone was found a few times. The CDR3 DNA follows: TGTGCCAGCTCACCACCCTTGGGGCAGCAGGATACGCAGTATTTT. It codes for CASSPPLGQQDTQYF. The chain combines TRBV18 with TRBJ2-3, with a weak D call TRBD1 (5 bases). With 0 bases removed from V and 6 bases from J, the gap between germline ends came to 13 bases. The CDR3 has 15 residues. The V gene's germline CDR1 is KGHSH and CDR2 LQKENI.

The chain links TRBV12-5 to TRBJ1-5; 8 bases are a match to TRBD1. Germline values: CDR1 LGHNT, CDR2 FRNRAP. Trimming removed 4 bases from V and 2 bases from J; junction bases left unmatched: 4. This CDR3 spans 15 amino acids. CDR3: CASGSGQGGNQPQHF. In DNA, the CDR3 is TGTGCTAGTGGTTCTGGACAGGGCGGCAATCAGCCCCAGCATTTT.

This clone was seen a handful of times. The rearrangement links TRBV29-1 to TRBJ1-2, with D perhaps TRBD1 (5 bases). The CDR3 contains 13 residues. Trimming took 6 bases from V and 7 from J, leaving 18 bases between them. CDR1 SQVTM and CDR2 ANQGSEA come from the germline V gene. CDR3 coding DNA: TGCAGCGTCGCCGGCGGGGGGTTTGGTGGCTACACCTTC. Protein: CSVAGGGFGGYTF.

The table lists this clone with a count of one. V usage is TRBV7-8 and J usage is TRBJ2-7; D remains ambiguous. With 1 base removed from V and 10 bases from J, the gap between germline ends came to 17 bases. The CDR3 length is 14 residues. Germline CDR1 and CDR2: SGHVS and FQNEAQ. CDR3 in DNA: TGTGCCAGCAGCTTAGTTGGGCCGACGTTATTCCAGTACTTC. Its translation: CASSLVGPTLFQYF.

This clone was recorded a few times. The chain carries TRBV7-2 and TRBJ2-7; TRBD2 matches at 13 bases. The CDR3 is made up of 17 amino acids. Germline V gene lookup returns CDR1 SGHTA and CDR2 FQGNSA. V was pared by 6 bases and J by 2 bases, with 10 bases of the junction left unmatched. As DNA, the CDR3 is TGTGCCAGCAGGCCGACCCGGACTAGCGGGGGAACCTACGAGCAGTACTTC. It yields the protein CASRPTRTSGGTYEQYF.

The chain has TRBV6-5 and TRBJ2-2; 7 bases are shared with TRBD2. CDR1 is MNHEY and CDR2 is SVGAGI in the germline V gene. The CDR3 consists of 15 residues. The junction had 1 base not matched to a gene; V was cut back by 2 bases and J by 1 base. DNA of the CDR3: TGTGCCAGCAGTTACGGACTAGGGAACACCGGGGAGCTGTTTTTT. Protein: CASSYGLGNTGELFF.

This clone was counted ten times or more. This rearrangement joins TRBV6-4 to TRBJ1-6, with TRBD1 matching over 9 bases. CDR3 length equals 14 residues. V lost 3 bases, J lost 12 bases, and 6 bases stayed unmatched. Germline CDR1 reads MRHNA; CDR2 reads SNTAGT. The chain's CDR3 is CASSEQGAGGPLHF. CDR3 nucleotide sequence: TGTGCCAGCAGTGAACAGGGGGCAGGGGGACCCCTCCACTTT.

The gene calls are TRBV27 and TRBJ2-7, with a tentative D call TRBD1 (5 bases). The V and J ends lost 2 bases and 3 bases respectively, with 11 bases between them. The germline V gene has CDR1 MNHEY and CDR2 SMNVEV (reference sequence). CDR3 length equals 14 residues. The DNA for the CDR3 is TGTGCCAGCAGTTTAAGACAGCGAATCTACGAGCAGTACTTC. It is translated as CASSLRQRIYEQYF.

The V call is TRBV7-9, the J call TRBJ2-1; tentatively, D is TRBD1 or TRBD2 (7 bases each). This CDR3 contains 16 residues. Germline CDR1 SEHNR, CDR2 FQNEAQ (reference sequence). Trimming removed 0 bases at V and 6 bases at J, with 15 bases between. Here the CDR3 reads CASSLARRGGFNEQFF. The CDR3 DNA reads as TGTGCCAGCAGCTTAGCTCGCAGGGGGGGTTTCAATGAGCAGTTCTTC.

V usage is TRBV7-9 and J usage is TRBJ2-5; D gene ambiguous. Trimming shortened V by 10 bases and J by 4 bases, and 7 bases separated the two germline ends. The germline V gene has CDR1 SEHNR and CDR2 FQNEAQ (reference sequence). CDR3 length: 10 amino acids. This chain's CDR3 is CATSGETQYF. DNA of the CDR3: TGTGCCACGTCGGGAGAGACCCAGTACTTC.

The chain has TRBV5-4 and TRBJ2-2; unclear D gene. Trimming removed 0 bases from V and 4 bases from J, with 10 bases in between. This CDR3 spans 15 amino acids. Germline loops: CDR1 SGHNT, CDR2 YYREEE (reference sequence). Here the CDR3 DNA reads TGTGCCAGCAGCTTGGCCGGCAGGACCACCGGGGAGCTGTTTTTT. This encodes CASSLAGRTTGELFF.

J is TRBJ1-3 and V is TRBV29-1; weak D call: TRBD1 (6 bases). The germline V gene encodes CDR1 SQVTM and CDR2 ANQGSEA. Trimming shortened V by 7 bases and J by 0 bases, and 13 bases separated the two germline ends. The CDR3 is made up of 14 amino acids. CDR3 protein: CSARTDYSGNTIYF. The CDR3 DNA is TGCAGCGCCCGGACAGACTACTCTGGAAACACCATATATTTT.

The chain employs TRBV5-6 and TRBJ2-3; 9 bases line up with TRBD1. V lost 1 base, J lost 9 bases, and 6 bases stayed unmatched. CDR3 length: 14 residues. Germline CDR1 is SGHDT and CDR2 is YYEEEE. The CDR3 sequence: CASSLPGQGTTQYF. Written as DNA, the CDR3 is TGTGCCAGCAGCTTGCCAGGACAGGGGACAACGCAGTATTTT.

The chain is built from TRBV25-1 and TRBJ1-2; D is undetermined. V was shortened by 3 bases and J by 0 bases, with 5 bases between the two germline ends. The CDR3 is 13 residues long. The germline V gene encodes CDR1 MGHDK and CDR2 SYGVNS. This CDR3 is CASSDPPNYGYTF. The DNA of the CDR3 is TGTGCCAGCAGTGACCCCCCTAACTATGGCTACACCTTC.

This clone was picked up a small number of times. The rearrangement uses TRBV11-2 and TRBJ2-5; 8 bases agree with TRBD1. The CDR3 sequence is 13 residues long. Germline V lookup: CDR1 SGHAT, CDR2 FQNNGV. J gave up 4 bases and V 6 bases, and 4 bases lay outside the gene matches. The CDR3 region has the DNA TGTGCCAGCAGTTCAGACAGGGGAGAGACCCAGTACTTC. Protein: CASSSDRGETQYF.

The V gene is TRBV29-1, the J gene TRBJ2-1, with 12 bases lining up with TRBD2. V lost 7 bases to trimming and J lost 3 bases; unmatched junction nucleotides: 7. The CDR3 is made up of 15 amino acids. Germline V CDR1 and CDR2: SQVTM, ANQGSEA. In DNA, the CDR3 is TGCAGCGAAAAACTAGCGGGGGGACTCTACAATGAGCAGTTCTTC. Protein product: CSEKLAGGLYNEQFF.

The gene calls are TRBV19 and TRBJ1-6; TRBD1 matches 7 bases. The V gene end was trimmed by 9 bases and the J gene end by 4 bases; junction bases not matched to a gene: 3. The CDR3 is 13 residues long. Per germline, CDR1 LNHDA and CDR2 SQIVND (reference sequence). The CDR3 here is CASHRGYNSPLHF. The DNA for the CDR3 is TGTGCCAGCCACAGGGGTTATAATTCACCCCTCCACTTT.

J is TRBJ2-7 and V is TRBV4-3; D not certain. CDR1 is LGHNA, CDR2 YSLEER, per germline. The CDR3 contains 13 residues. Trimming shortened V by 3 bases and J by 0 bases, and 6 bases separated the two germline ends. This CDR3 is CASSQAYSYEQYF. The DNA of the CDR3 is TGCGCCAGCAGCCAGGCCTACTCCTACGAGCAGTACTTC.

The J gene is TRBJ2-7, the V gene TRBV7-9; tentatively, D is TRBD2 (6 bases). Germline-derived CDR1 and CDR2 are SEHNR and FQNEAQ (reference sequence). The CDR3 totals 13 residues. Trimming pared 0 bases from V and 6 bases from J, leaving 9 bases between. CDR3 sequence reads: CASSLARGGEQYF. As DNA, the CDR3 is TGTGCCAGCAGCTTAGCTCGGGGAGGCGAGCAGTACTTC.